The 8 T cell receptor beta chains listed next were all sequenced from one sample in a study of T cell responses to AZD1222 COVID-19 vaccine. Sequenced by immunoSEQ multiplex PCR; TCRdb stores in-frame clones only, minus some. This sample carries tens of thousands of clones, about 91% of them seen once, and the ten largest clones take roughly 4.9%. The sample consisted of peripheral blood, taken on day 0 of AZD1222 vaccination. These receptor sequences come from an adult in good health.

As concerns this clone: Within the sample, other DNA sequences also encode this same CDR3. This rearrangement joins TRBV5-1 to TRBJ2-3, with D hard to call. The CDR3 loop spans 14 amino acids. CDR1 is SGHRS, CDR2 YFSETQ, per germline. Trimming removed 0 bases from V and 2 bases from J, with 7 bases in between. The CDR3 bases are TGCGCCAGCAGCTTGGAAGGAGCCACAGATACGCAGTATTTT. Protein sequence: CASSLEGATDTQYF.

The chain uses TRBV18 and TRBJ1-1; tentatively, D is TRBD1 (6 bases). V was trimmed by 3 bases and J by 0 bases, leaving 17 bases between them. Germline loops: CDR1 KGHSH, CDR2 LQKENI. The CDR3 has 17 residues. CDR3 nucleotide sequence: TGTGCCAGCTCACCGAATCAGGGGTATGAGATGAACACTGAAGCTTTCTTT. Translating it yields CASSPNQGYEMNTEAFF.

V gene TRBV6-1 combines with J gene TRBJ2-7; TRBD2 is a possible D gene (5 bases). The V end was cut by 0 bases, the J end by 10 bases, with 7 bases between. CDR3 size: 11 residues. Germline V gene sequence: CDR1 MNHNS, CDR2 SASEGT. In DNA, the CDR3 is TGTGCCAGCAGTGAAGCGGGGAGTCAGTACTTC. This sequence encodes CASSEAGSQYF.

The V call is TRBV11-3, the J call TRBJ2-7; D possibly corresponds to TRBD2 (5 bases). Germline assignment: CDR1 SGHNT and CDR2 YENEEA. This CDR3 spans 12 amino acids. The V end was cut by 1 base, the J end by 6 bases, with 7 bases between. The CDR3 DNA is TGTGCCAGCAGCTTAGGGCGGGCCGAGCAGTACTTC. The encoded protein is CASSLGRAEQYF.

The chain couples TRBV6-5 to TRBJ1-4; 9 nucleotides align to TRBD1. CDR1 MNHEY and CDR2 SVGAGI come from the germline V gene. With 6 bases clipped from V and 5 bases from J, the junction kept 4 bases outside the gene matches. The CDR3 has 14 amino acids. The CDR3, as DNA: TGTGCCAGCAGACAGGGGGCTTCAAATGAAAAACTGTTTTTT. Its translation is CASRQGASNEKLFF.

The chain recombines TRBV14 with TRBJ2-1; the match to TRBD2 covers 9 bases. Trimming at V came to 1 base and at J to 5 bases, leaving 3 bases not matched to a gene. Germline CDR1 SGHDN, CDR2 FVKESK. The CDR3 has 15 residues. CDR3 DNA: TGTGCCAGCAGCCAAGGCCTAGCGGGGAACAATGAGCAGTTCTTC. As protein: CASSQGLAGNNEQFF.

The V call is TRBV4-1, the J call TRBJ2-2, with TRBD2 matching 7 bases. The CDR3 spans 16 residues. CDR1 is MGHRA and CDR2 is YSYEKL in the germline V gene. V trimming: 4 bases; J trimming: 1 base; junction bases outside the gene matches: 6. CDR3 protein: CASSRPSGGNTGELFF. Here the CDR3 DNA reads TGCGCCAGCAGCCGACCTAGCGGAGGGAACACCGGGGAGCTGTTTTTT.

This chain's CDR3 is CASSTSGRNYGYTF. Here the CDR3 DNA reads TGTGCCAGCAGCACCTCAGGACGGAACTATGGCTACACCTTC. The V gene is TRBV28, the J gene TRBJ1-2, with D hard to call. V was clipped by 6 bases and J by 2 bases, with 13 bases between them. This CDR3 has 14 residues. Germline CDR1 reads MDHEN; CDR2 reads SYDVKM.